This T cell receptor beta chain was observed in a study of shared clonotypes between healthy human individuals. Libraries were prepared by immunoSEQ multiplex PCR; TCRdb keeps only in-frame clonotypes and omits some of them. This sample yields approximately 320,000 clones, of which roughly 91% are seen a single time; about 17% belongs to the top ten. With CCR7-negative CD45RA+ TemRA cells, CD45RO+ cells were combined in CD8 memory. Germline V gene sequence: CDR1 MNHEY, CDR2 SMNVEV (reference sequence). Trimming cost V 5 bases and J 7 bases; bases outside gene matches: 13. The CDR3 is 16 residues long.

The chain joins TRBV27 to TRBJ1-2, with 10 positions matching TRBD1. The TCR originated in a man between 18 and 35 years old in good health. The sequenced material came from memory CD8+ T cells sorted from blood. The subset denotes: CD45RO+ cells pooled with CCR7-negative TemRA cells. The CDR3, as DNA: TGTGCCAGCAGTCGAACAATAGGACAGGGGGAAGGTGGCTACACCTTC. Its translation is CASSRTIGQGEGGYTF.